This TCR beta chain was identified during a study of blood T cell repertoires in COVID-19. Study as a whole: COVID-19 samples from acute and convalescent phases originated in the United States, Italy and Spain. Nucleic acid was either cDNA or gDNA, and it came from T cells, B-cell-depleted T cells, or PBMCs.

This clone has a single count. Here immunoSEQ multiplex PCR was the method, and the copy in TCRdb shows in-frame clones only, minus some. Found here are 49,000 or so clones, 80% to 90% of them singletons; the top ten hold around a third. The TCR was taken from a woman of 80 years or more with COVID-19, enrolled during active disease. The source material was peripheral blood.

The CDR3 loop reads CASSQGGSVSGNTIYF. CDR3 bases: TGTGCCAGCAGCCAAGGAGGATCGGTCTCTGGAAACACCATATATTTT. This sequence joins TRBV3-1 (or the pseudogene TRBV3-2) and TRBJ1-3; D uncertain. Germline V gene sequence: CDR1 LGHDT, CDR2 YNNKEL (reference sequence). Trimming removed 1 base at V and 0 bases at J, with 10 bases between. CDR3 length: 16 residues.